This TCR beta chain came from a study of T cell repertoires in aging, cancer and after chemotherapy. Background on the study: Pre- and post-chemotherapy samples were paired from glioblastoma patients treated with temozolomide-based therapy. About 10 million TCR reads made up the full dataset. Study results and caveats: In cancer patients, declining TCR diversity with age involved lost richness and lost evenness.

Peripheral blood genomic DNA, not sorted cells or RNA, was the template. A mixed TRB-A/B primer pool amplified rearranged TRB by multiplex touch-down PCR. TCRdb re-called the multiplex PCR reads with MiXCR, one entry per CDR3 protein. This repertoire shows about 5,100 distinct CDR3 sequences, around 27% found once; its top ten account for roughly 11%. In its sample, this clonotype ranks as medium-sized. As yet, its antigen is unknown. V gave up 4 bases and J gave up 6 bases, with 14 bases separating them. CDR3 length equals 14 residues. Germline values: CDR1 SGHVS, CDR2 FNYEAQ. The clonotype originates from a human donor with a solid tumor. This sequence joins TRBV7-6 and TRBJ2-3; no reliable D call. The sample consisted of blood. The CDR3 protein is CASSSSSWADTQYF. CDR3 DNA sequence: TGTGCCAGCAGCTCTTCTTCCTGGGCGGATACGCAGTATTTT.